Below, one T cell receptor (beta chain) is given with its context. How the authors handled the data: For nucleated cells, counts were estimated from reference gene primer amplification. Clones were read by immunoSEQ multiplex PCR, and TCRdb kept only the in-frame ones, dropping some. The V and J calls and clone size were taken over from that table, and D and trimming were inferred from the DNA. Of roughly 200,000 clones listed, about 87% are singletons. The sample comes from a study of blood T cell repertoires in COVID-19. Study information: Acute and convalescent COVID-19 samples came from the United States, Italy and Spain. The cDNA or gDNA used as material had been derived from T cells, B-cell-depleted T cells, or PBMCs.

The clonotype originates from a man between 65 and 85 years old with acute or convalescent COVID-19. The sequencing sample was made of peripheral blood.

The CDR3 DNA sequence: TGTGCCACCAGTGATTTGCCGTACAGGGCAACTAACTATGGCTACACCTTC. Translating gives CATSDLPYRATNYGYTF. V is TRBV24-1 and J is TRBJ1-2; a possible D gene is TRBD1 (6 bases). In germline, CDR1 is KGHDR, CDR2 SFDVKD. This CDR3 has 17 residues. The V and J ends lost 0 bases and 0 bases respectively, with 13 bases between them.